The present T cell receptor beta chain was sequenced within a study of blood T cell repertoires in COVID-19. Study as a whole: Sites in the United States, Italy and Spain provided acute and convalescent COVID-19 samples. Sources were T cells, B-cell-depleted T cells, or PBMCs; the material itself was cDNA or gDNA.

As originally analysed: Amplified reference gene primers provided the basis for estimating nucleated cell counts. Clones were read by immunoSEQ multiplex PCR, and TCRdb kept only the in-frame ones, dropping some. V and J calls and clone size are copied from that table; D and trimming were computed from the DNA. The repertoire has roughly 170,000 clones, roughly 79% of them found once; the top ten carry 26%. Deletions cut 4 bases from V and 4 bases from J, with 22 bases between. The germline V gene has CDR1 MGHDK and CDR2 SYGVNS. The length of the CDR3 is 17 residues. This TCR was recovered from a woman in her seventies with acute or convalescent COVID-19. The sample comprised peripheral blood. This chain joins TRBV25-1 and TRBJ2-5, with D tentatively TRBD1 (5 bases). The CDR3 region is CASSVGSAHRMGETQYF. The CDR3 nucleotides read TGTGCCAGCAGTGTCGGCTCCGCCCACAGGATGGGAGAGACCCAGTACTTC.